This T cell receptor (beta chain) was recorded in a study of siplizumab effects on memory and regulatory T cells (dated by TCRdb to about 2019). Turning to the overall study: The study examined how the anti-CD2 antibody siplizumab affects alloreactive T-cell subsets in allogeneic mixed lymphocyte reactions built from human PBMCs. Broad study findings and their caveats: In reactions with siplizumab, an average of about 69% of mappable alloreactive CD4+ clones were Treg-derived, compared with 26.9% in control reactions. Compared with memory T cells, unstimulated naive T cells appeared more diverse, and naive cells seemed to make a substantial contribution to the alloresponse. The cumulative frequency of alloreactive sequences traceable to unstimulated CD4+ memory T cells was significantly reduced by siplizumab. Because sequences below about 10^-5 frequency were poorly captured, only a minor fraction of alloreactive clones could be mapped to unstimulated subsets. About 75-95% of proliferating CD4+ or CD8+ clones could not be given a naive or memory phenotype. No functional confirmation was obtained for the suppressive function of proliferating Tregs from siplizumab cultures.

The library was generated by the immunoSEQ multiplex PCR assay. The deep sequencing platform assayed some 98,000 TCR templates per sample. Genomic DNA extracted from sorted T cells was used for TCRbeta CDR3 sequencing. The original pipeline was this. The R programming language was used for clonal analysis of the TCRbeta CDR3 data. Unstimulated samples were compared with post-reaction CFSE-low samples to define alloreactive CD4+ and CD8+ clones. By matching sequences to the repertoires of sorted unstimulated Treg and non-Treg cells, each alloreactive CD4+ clone was assigned a regulatory or non-regulatory origin. The clones in this table, taken by TCRdb from immuneACCESS, are in-frame only. Not every clone is retained; where verified, under half of the shortfall comes from an unresolved V gene, and the cause of the rest is unknown. V and J calls plus clone size are reproduced from that table; the DNA served to infer D and trimming. Within this sample are some 100,000 clones, with around 95% of them counted one time only. The ten largest clones add up to roughly 0.61% of the sample.

From the germline V gene, CDR1 is SGHDN and CDR2 is FVKESK. From the cysteine up to the phenylalanine, the CDR3 has a length of 15 residues. Only the CDR3 DNA is retained, 45 bases long and in frame from the first base. Clipping removes 3 bases from V and 6 bases from J, with 8 as the unmatched junction base count. Sorted unstimulated T cells and proliferating T cells recovered from mixed lymphocyte reactions underwent TCRbeta CDR3 sequencing. Fresh whole blood from ten HLA-typed healthy donors was used as the source from which PBMCs were isolated. To map where alloreactive clones came from, unstimulated CD4+ regulatory T cells were FACS-sorted. Notes on this clone: Its cognate antigen has yet to be identified. No much larger clone is present one base from it, and per-base qualities are unavailable.

The source is a human donor in good health. The sample was Tregs sorted from blood. The chain uses TRBV14 and TRBJ2-1; TRBD2 fits 7 bases in the junction. The DNA reads TGTGCCAGCAGCCATGGAGGACTAGTACTCAATGAGCAGTTCTTC. The resulting protein is CASSHGGLVLNEQFF.